These 27 T cell receptor beta chains were sequenced from one sample in a study of T cells in Graves' hyperthyroidism and ophthalmopathy. RNA transcripts served as the template for amplifying TCR beta CDR3 regions. First-round RT-PCR targeting the TCR CDR3 was performed with the HTBI primer set. MiXCR, run by TCRdb on the multiplex PCR reads, gives a single entry per CDR3 protein. The sample yields about 560,000 distinct CDR3 sequences, 16% seen once. Sequenced: blood. The receptor set was obtained from a woman aged 18-29 years with Graves' hyperthyroidism.

The sample holds a few counts of this clonotype. This chain links TRBV20-1 with TRBJ1-5; tentatively, D is TRBD1 (5 bases). The length of the CDR3 is 16 residues. The germline CDR1 and CDR2 sequences are DFQATT and SNEGSKA (reference sequence). V shed 0 bases and J shed 3 bases, with 15 bases lying between them. The DNA for the CDR3 is TGCAGTGCTAGAGACGAGGCAGGGACCTACAATCAGCCCCAGCATTTT. Residues: CSARDEAGTYNQPQHF.

This clonotype was seen a few times. The chain joins TRBV10-1 to TRBJ2-2; D gene uncertain. Trimming removed 1 base at V and 7 bases at J, with 10 bases between. This CDR3 is built from 14 residues. From germline, CDR1 is WNHNN and CDR2 SYGVQD (reference sequence). In DNA, the CDR3 is TGCGCCAGCAGTGAGTTGGAGTCAGGCGGGGAGCTGTTTTTT. The encoded protein is CASSELESGGELFF.

This clonotype was observed many times. This chain links TRBV20-1 with TRBJ2-2; unclear D gene. Trimming shortened V by 0 bases and J by 3 bases, and 11 bases separated the two germline ends. The CDR3 totals 15 residues. The germline CDR1 and CDR2 sequences are DFQATT and SNEGSKA (reference sequence). The CDR3 bases are TGCAGTGCTAGAGATTGGCCAGCGTACACCGGGGAGCTGTTTTTT. It translates to CSARDWPAYTGELFF.

The genes are TRBV7-2 and TRBJ1-6, with D possibly matching TRBD1 (5 bases). Trimming took off 6 bases at V and 9 bases at J, with 15 bases between the two ends. The CDR3 is made up of 14 amino acids. Germline assignment: CDR1 SGHTA and CDR2 FQGNSA. This CDR3 is CASRSGAAGSPLHF. The CDR3 DNA reads TGTGCCAGCAGGTCTGGGGCAGCAGGTTCACCCCTCCACTTT.

This clonotype was counted at least ten times. The chain is built from TRBV28 and TRBJ1-2; D is perhaps TRBD1 (5 bases). The CDR3 covers 14 residues. Trimming stripped 5 bases from V and 2 bases from J, with 12 bases between. The germline CDR1 and CDR2 sequences are MDHEN and SYDVKM. The CDR3 protein is CASSVGTGNYGYTF. Written as DNA, the CDR3 is TGTGCCAGCAGTGTCGGGACGGGGAACTATGGCTACACCTTC.

This clonotype was seen more than once but under ten times. This rearrangement joins TRBV28 to TRBJ1-5; a possible D gene is TRBD1 (6 bases). Germline V lookup: CDR1 MDHEN, CDR2 SYDVKM. Trimming shortened V by 10 bases and J by 6 bases, and 16 bases separated the two germline ends. The CDR3 runs 13 residues. The CDR3 here is CATKGQSFQPQHF. DNA of the CDR3: TGTGCCACCAAAGGACAGTCATTTCAGCCCCAGCATTTT. The whole variable domain, filled in from reference TRBV28 and TRBJ1-5, reads DVKVTQSSRYLVKRTGEKVFLECVQDMDHENMFWYRQDPGLGLRLIYFSYDVKMKEKGDIPEGYSVSREKKERFSLILESASTNQTSMYLCATKGQSFQPQHFGDGTRLSIL.

This clonotype occurred a few times. The genes are TRBV9 and TRBJ2-7, with a possible D match to TRBD2 (5 bases). Germline CDR1 and CDR2: SGDLS and YYNGEE. This CDR3 contains 16 residues. V was shortened by 4 bases and J by 2 bases, with 19 bases between the two germline ends. CDR3 residues: CASSSSMDSITYEQYF. CDR3 DNA: TGTGCCAGCAGCTCCTCAATGGACTCGATAACCTACGAGCAGTACTTC.

The V call is TRBV6-2 or TRBV6-3, the J call TRBJ1-5, with a weak D call TRBD1 (5 bases). Germline CDR1 reads MNHEY; CDR2 reads SVGEGT. Trimming stripped 6 bases from V and 5 bases from J, with 17 bases between. The CDR3 runs 15 residues. DNA for the CDR3: TGTGCCAGCAGGCGGGCGGGGGACTCTGATCAGCCCCAGCATTTT. This translates into CASRRAGDSDQPQHF.

The chain is built from TRBV19 and TRBJ2-7, with 12 bases identical to TRBD2. CDR3 size: 16 residues. V shed 6 bases and J 2 bases; nucleotides not matched to a gene: 8. Germline V CDR1 and CDR2: LNHDA, SQIVND (reference sequence). The CDR3 is CASRLKLAGGPYEQYF. For the CDR3, the DNA is TGTGCCAGTAGGTTGAAACTAGCGGGGGGTCCCTACGAGCAGTACTTC.

The V gene is TRBV5-4, the J gene TRBJ2-4; D gene ambiguous. V lost 0 bases and J lost 0, with 4 bases in between. Germline V gives CDR1 SGHNT, CDR2 YYREEE (reference sequence). This CDR3 is 14 amino acids long. The CDR3 DNA sequence: TGTGCCAGCAGCTTGGACATAGCCAAAAACATTCAGTACTTC. This translates into CASSLDIAKNIQYF. Full variable domain (outside the CDR3, taken from reference TRBV5-4 and TRBJ2-4): ETGVTQSPTHLIKTRGQQVTLRCSSQSGHNTVSWYQQALGQGPQFIFQYYREEENGRGNFPPRFSGLQFPNYSSELNVNALELDDSALYLCASSLDIAKNIQYFGAGTRLSVL.

This clonotype appeared a few times. This chain links TRBV6-2 or TRBV6-3 with TRBJ1-2; D is uncertain. V was trimmed by 0 bases and J by 7 bases, leaving 24 bases between them. Germline-derived CDR1 and CDR2 are MNHEY and SVGEGT. This CDR3 spans 18 amino acids. The CDR3 here is CASSYSLVESQTIGGYTF. In DNA, the CDR3 is TGTGCCAGCAGTTACTCGCTCGTGGAGAGCCAAACAATCGGTGGCTACACCTTC.

This clonotype was seen only once. V is TRBV5-1 and J is TRBJ2-1; no definite D call. Trimming removed 2 bases from V and 8 bases from J, with 5 bases in between. The length of the CDR3 is 11 residues. Germline-derived CDR1 and CDR2 are SGHRS and YFSETQ. CDR3 in amino acids: CASSFNYEQFF. In DNA form, the CDR3 reads TGCGCCAGCAGCTTCAATTATGAGCAGTTCTTC.

This clonotype was seen only a few times. The chain employs TRBV5-4 and TRBJ1-2; D is possibly TRBD1 (6 bases). V dropped 3 bases and J dropped 6 bases, with 12 bases sitting between them. Per the germline V gene, CDR1 is SGHNT and CDR2 is YYREEE (reference sequence). This CDR3 region has 13 residues. The CDR3 protein is CASSSWGADGYTF. For the CDR3, the DNA is TGTGCCAGCAGCTCTTGGGGGGCCGATGGCTACACCTTC.

This clonotype was seen a few times. The gene calls are TRBV7-9 and TRBJ2-3; TRBD1 matches at 9 bases. The junction had 8 bases not matched to a gene; V was cut back by 1 base and J by 3 bases. The CDR3 covers 17 residues. Germline-derived CDR1 and CDR2 are SEHNR and FQNEAQ (reference sequence). The CDR3 is CASSLGLQGAPTDTQYF. CDR3 coding DNA: TGTGCCAGCAGCTTAGGTCTACAGGGGGCGCCTACAGATACGCAGTATTTT.

This clonotype was found many times. The CDR3 reads CATSETGGTDTQYF. The CDR3 DNA sequence: TGTGCCACCAGTGAAACGGGAGGCACAGATACGCAGTATTTT. The rearrangement links TRBV24-1 to TRBJ2-3, with a weak D call TRBD2 (6 bases). The V end lost 4 bases, the J end lost 1 base, and 8 bases lay between the germline ends. CDR3 size: 14 residues. The germline V gene encodes CDR1 KGHDR and CDR2 SFDVKD.

This clonotype occurred a few times. The J gene is TRBJ1-3, the V gene TRBV9; D not certain. There are 13 residues in the CDR3. With 5 bases removed from V and 3 bases from J, the gap between germline ends came to 9 bases. CDR1 SGDLS and CDR2 YYNGEE come from the germline V gene. DNA of the CDR3: TGTGCCAGCAGAAGCGTTGTTGGAAACACCATATATTTT. This codes for CASRSVVGNTIYF.

This clonotype was recorded a few times. The CDR3 protein is CASSLIPGTGGGDTEAFF. The CDR3 bases are TGCGCCAGCAGCCTGATTCCTGGGACAGGGGGAGGGGACACTGAAGCTTTCTTT. The chain carries TRBV5-1 and TRBJ1-1; 11 nucleotides agree with TRBD1. Trimming cost V 4 bases and J 3 bases; bases outside gene matches: 14. This CDR3 is 18 amino acids long. Germline values: CDR1 SGHRS, CDR2 YFSETQ. Looking up the rest from reference TRBV5-1 and TRBJ1-1 gives the full variable domain: KAGVTQTPRYLIKTRGQQVTLSCSPISGHRSVSWYQQTPGQGLQFLFEYFSETQRNKGNFPGRFSGRQFSNSRSEMNVSTLELGDSALYLCASSLIPGTGGGDTEAFFGQGTRLTVV.

This clonotype has ten or more counts. This sequence joins TRBV7-2 and TRBJ1-6; D is perhaps TRBD1 (5 bases). Trimming stripped 4 bases from V and 9 bases from J, with 16 bases between. CDR1 is SGHTA, CDR2 FQGNSA, per germline. This CDR3 region has 15 residues. The chain's CDR3 is CASSSTIHRGSPLHF. The CDR3 nucleotides are TGTGCCAGCAGCTCAACTATCCATAGGGGTTCACCCCTCCACTTT.

This clonotype has a count of ten or more. The genes are TRBV5-6 and TRBJ2-1; no firm D call. This CDR3 is built from 13 residues. Germline CDR1 and CDR2: SGHDT and YYEEEE. Trimming shortened V by 7 bases and J by 8 bases, and 16 bases separated the two germline ends. CDR3 sequence: CASQAYGYDEQFF. The CDR3 DNA sequence: TGTGCCAGCCAAGCTTATGGGTACGATGAGCAGTTCTTC.

This clonotype was picked up many times. CDR3 nucleotide sequence: TGCGCCAGCAGCATTAACCGGGGGACGAACACTGAAGCTTTCTTT. Translation gives CASSINRGTNTEAFF. V gene TRBV5-1 combines with J gene TRBJ1-1; a weak D match, TRBD1 (5 bases). CDR1 is SGHRS, CDR2 YFSETQ, per germline. V lost 4 bases and J 1 base, leaving 14 bases between the germline ends. This CDR3 is built from 15 residues.

The J gene is TRBJ1-5, the V gene TRBV6-1; TRBD1 aligns across 9 bases. V shed 6 bases and J 7 bases; nucleotides not matched to a gene: 10. Per germline, CDR1 MNHNS and CDR2 SASEGT. The CDR3 has 15 residues. CDR3 nucleotides: TGTGCCAGCAGGGACCGACAGGGGGTCAGGCAGCCCCAGCATTTT. Its translation: CASRDRQGVRQPQHF.

J is TRBJ2-5 and V is TRBV4-2, with 7 bases fitting TRBD2. Germline CDR1 LGHNA, CDR2 YNFKEQ. The CDR3 runs to 15 residues. J gave up 3 bases and V 1 base, and 5 bases lay outside the gene matches. This CDR3 reads CASSQVSSGEETQYF. The CDR3 DNA reads TGTGCCAGCAGCCAAGTGTCAAGCGGGGAAGAGACCCAGTACTTC.

V usage is TRBV5-1 and J usage is TRBJ1-2; D may be TRBD1 (6 bases). The CDR3 runs 17 residues. Trimming pared 4 bases from V and 6 bases from J, leaving 25 bases between. The germline V gene has CDR1 SGHRS and CDR2 YFSETQ. CDR3 in DNA: TGCGCCAGCAGCCGGGGGGCCGCCCATGGACGAGAGGATGGCTACACCTTC. This sequence encodes CASSRGAAHGREDGYTF.

This clonotype has at least ten counts. The chain carries TRBV6-2 or TRBV6-3 and TRBJ2-1; possibly TRBD2 for D (6 bases). V was trimmed by 6 bases and J by 9 bases, leaving 21 bases between them. Per germline, CDR1 MNHEY and CDR2 SVGEGT. The CDR3 has 15 amino acids. Here the CDR3 DNA reads TGTGCCAGCAGAACCAGCGGGTCCCCCGCCCGTGAGCAGTTCTTC. It translates to CASRTSGSPAREQFF.

Ten or more counts support this clonotype. The chain is built from TRBV12-3 or TRBV12-4 and TRBJ1-2, with no clear D. The CDR3 is made up of 13 amino acids. Trimming cost V 2 bases and J 8 bases, with 12 bases left between them. DNA of the CDR3: TGTGCCAGCAGTTTAACGGGAAAGCTGGGCTACACCTTC. It encodes CASSLTGKLGYTF.

This clonotype was seen repeatedly, ten times or more. The genes are TRBV10-3 and TRBJ2-7, with TRBD2 as a possible D gene (5 bases). This CDR3 has 13 amino acids. V gave up 7 bases and J gave up 2 bases, with 12 bases separating them. Germline CDR1 and CDR2: ENHRY and SYGVKD. DNA for the CDR3: TGTGCCATCAAATCCGGACTGGCCTACGAGCAGTACTTC. Its protein product is CAIKSGLAYEQYF.

In this sample, this clonotype turned up many times. The chain uses TRBV7-2 and TRBJ2-7; D possibly corresponds to TRBD1 (5 bases). V lost 5 bases and J lost 5, with 22 bases in between. Germline V gene lookup returns CDR1 SGHTA and CDR2 FQGNSA. This CDR3 is 16 amino acids long. DNA of the CDR3: TGTGCCAGCAGCCATTTCCCGGTCAGGGAAGCGAACGAGCAGTACTTC. Amino acid sequence: CASSHFPVREANEQYF.